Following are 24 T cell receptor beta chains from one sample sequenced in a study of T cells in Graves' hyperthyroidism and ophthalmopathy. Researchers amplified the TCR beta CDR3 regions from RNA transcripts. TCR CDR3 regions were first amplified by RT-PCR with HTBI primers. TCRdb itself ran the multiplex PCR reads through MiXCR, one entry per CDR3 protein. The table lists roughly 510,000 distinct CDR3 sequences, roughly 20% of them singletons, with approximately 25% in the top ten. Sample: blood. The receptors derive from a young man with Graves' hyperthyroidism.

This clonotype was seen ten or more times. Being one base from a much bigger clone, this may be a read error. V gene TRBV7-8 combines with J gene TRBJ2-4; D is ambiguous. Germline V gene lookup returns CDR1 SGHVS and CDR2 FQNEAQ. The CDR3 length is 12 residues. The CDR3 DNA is TGTGCCAGCAGCCATTTGGAAAACATTAAGTACTTC. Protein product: CASSHLENIKYF.

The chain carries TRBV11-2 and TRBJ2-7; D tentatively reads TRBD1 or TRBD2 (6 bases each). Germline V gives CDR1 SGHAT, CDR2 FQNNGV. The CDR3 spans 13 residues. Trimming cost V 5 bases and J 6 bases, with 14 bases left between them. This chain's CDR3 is CASSPGGMAEQYF. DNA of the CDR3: TGTGCCAGCAGCCCCGGGGGCATGGCCGAGCAGTACTTC.

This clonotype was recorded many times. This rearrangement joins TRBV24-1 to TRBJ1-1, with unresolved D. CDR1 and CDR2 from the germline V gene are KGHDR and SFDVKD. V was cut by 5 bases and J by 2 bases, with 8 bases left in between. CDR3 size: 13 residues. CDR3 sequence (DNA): TGTGCCACCAGTGGACCAGCTAACACTGAAGCTTTCTTT. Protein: CATSGPANTEAFF.

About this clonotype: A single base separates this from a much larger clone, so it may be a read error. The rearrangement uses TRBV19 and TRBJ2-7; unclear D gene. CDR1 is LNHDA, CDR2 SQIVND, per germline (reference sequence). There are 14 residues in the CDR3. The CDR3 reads CACSMSLASDEQYF. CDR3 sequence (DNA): TGTGCCTGTAGTATGTCGCTGGCTTCTGACGAGCAGTACTTC.

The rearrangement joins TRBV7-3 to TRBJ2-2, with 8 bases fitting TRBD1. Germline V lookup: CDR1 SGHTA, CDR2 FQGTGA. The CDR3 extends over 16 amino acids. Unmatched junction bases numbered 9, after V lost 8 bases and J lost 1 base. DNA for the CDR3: TGTGCCAGCCGACAGGGGCCGTTACAGAACACCGGGGAGCTGTTTTTT. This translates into CASRQGPLQNTGELFF.

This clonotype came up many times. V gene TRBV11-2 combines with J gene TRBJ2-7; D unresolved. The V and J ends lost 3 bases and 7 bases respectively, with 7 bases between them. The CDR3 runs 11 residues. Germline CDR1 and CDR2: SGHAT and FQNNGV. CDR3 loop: CASSLRFEQYF. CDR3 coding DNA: TGTGCCAGCAGCTTGAGGTTTGAGCAGTACTTC.

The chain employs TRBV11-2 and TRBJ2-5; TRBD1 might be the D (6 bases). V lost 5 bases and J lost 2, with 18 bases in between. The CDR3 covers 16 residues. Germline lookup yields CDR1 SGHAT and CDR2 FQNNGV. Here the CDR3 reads CASSQGWAGAQETQYF. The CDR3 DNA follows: TGTGCCAGCAGCCAAGGTTGGGCAGGGGCGCAAGAGACCCAGTACTTC.

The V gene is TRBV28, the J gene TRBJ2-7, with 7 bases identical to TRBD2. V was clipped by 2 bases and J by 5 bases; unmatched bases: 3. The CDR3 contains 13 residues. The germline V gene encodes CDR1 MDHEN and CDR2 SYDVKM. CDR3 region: CASSLQRDHEQYF. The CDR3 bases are TGTGCCAGCAGTTTACAGCGGGACCACGAGCAGTACTTC. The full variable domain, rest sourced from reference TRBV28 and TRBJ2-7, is DVKVTQSSRYLVKRTGEKVFLECVQDMDHENMFWYRQDPGLGLRLIYFSYDVKMKEKGDIPEGYSVSREKKERFSLILESASTNQTSMYLCASSLQRDHEQYFGPGTRLTVT.

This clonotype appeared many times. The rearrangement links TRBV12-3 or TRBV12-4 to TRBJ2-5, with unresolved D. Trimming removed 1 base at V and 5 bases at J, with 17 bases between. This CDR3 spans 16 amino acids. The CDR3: CASSLEMGPLKETQYF. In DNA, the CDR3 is TGTGCCAGCAGTTTAGAGATGGGCCCTCTCAAGGAGACCCAGTACTTC.

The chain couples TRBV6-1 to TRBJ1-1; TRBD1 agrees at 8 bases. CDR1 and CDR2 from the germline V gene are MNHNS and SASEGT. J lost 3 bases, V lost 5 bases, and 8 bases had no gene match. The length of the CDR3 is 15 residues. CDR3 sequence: CASSRDRRRDTEAFF. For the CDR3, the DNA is TGTGCCAGCAGTAGGGACAGGCGTAGGGACACTGAAGCTTTCTTT.

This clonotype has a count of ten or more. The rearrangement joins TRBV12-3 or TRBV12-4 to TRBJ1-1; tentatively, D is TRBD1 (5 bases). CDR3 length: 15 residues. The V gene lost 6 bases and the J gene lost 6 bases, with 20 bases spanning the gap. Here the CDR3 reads CASSYGTSSFSEAFF. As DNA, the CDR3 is TGTGCCAGCAGCTACGGGACCTCTTCTTTTTCTGAAGCTTTCTTT.

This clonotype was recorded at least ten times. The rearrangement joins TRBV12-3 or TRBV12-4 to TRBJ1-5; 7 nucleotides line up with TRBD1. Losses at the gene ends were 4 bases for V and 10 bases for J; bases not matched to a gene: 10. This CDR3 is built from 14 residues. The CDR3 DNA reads TGTGCCAGCAGTTCCGGGACAGCCGTTTCCCCCCAGCATTTT. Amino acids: CASSSGTAVSPQHF.

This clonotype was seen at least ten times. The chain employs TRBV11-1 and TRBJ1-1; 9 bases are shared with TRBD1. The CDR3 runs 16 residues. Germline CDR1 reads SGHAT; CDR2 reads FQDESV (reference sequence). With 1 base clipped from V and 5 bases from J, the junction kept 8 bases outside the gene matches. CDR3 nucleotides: TGTGCCAGCAGCTTAGTCGGGACAGGGCGGGGGACTGAAGCTTTCTTT. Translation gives CASSLVGTGRGTEAFF.

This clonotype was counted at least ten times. This CDR3 is CASSSGLAGGETQYF. The CDR3 region has the DNA TGTGCCAGCAGCTCAGGACTAGCGGGGGGGGAGACCCAGTACTTC. This chain connects TRBV11-2 to TRBJ2-5; TRBD2 matches 15 bases. Germline-derived CDR1 and CDR2 are SGHAT and FQNNGV. The V segment lost 4 bases and the J segment 5 bases; nucleotides outside the gene matches: 2. This CDR3 contains 15 residues.

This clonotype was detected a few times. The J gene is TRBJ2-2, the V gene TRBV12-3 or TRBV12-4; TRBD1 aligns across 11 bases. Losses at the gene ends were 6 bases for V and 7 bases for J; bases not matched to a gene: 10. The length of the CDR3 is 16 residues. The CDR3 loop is CASRLDRGPVGGELFF. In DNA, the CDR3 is TGTGCCAGCAGACTGGACAGGGGGCCCGTGGGCGGGGAGCTGTTTTTT.

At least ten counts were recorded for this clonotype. The CDR3 nucleotides read TGTGCCAGCCGGCACAGGGAGTACGAGCAGTACTTC. It translates to CASRHREYEQYF. The chain joins TRBV6-1 to TRBJ2-7, with D possibly matching TRBD1 (6 bases). Trimming removed 8 bases from V and 4 bases from J, with 12 bases in between. This CDR3 is built from 12 residues. Germline CDR1 and CDR2: MNHNS and SASEGT.

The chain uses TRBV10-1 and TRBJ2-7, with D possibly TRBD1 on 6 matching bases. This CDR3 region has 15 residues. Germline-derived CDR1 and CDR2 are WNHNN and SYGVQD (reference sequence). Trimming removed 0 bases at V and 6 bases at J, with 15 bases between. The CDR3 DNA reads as TGCGCCAGCAGTGAGTCAGGGACACTTAACAGCGAGCAGTACTTC. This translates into CASSESGTLNSEQYF.

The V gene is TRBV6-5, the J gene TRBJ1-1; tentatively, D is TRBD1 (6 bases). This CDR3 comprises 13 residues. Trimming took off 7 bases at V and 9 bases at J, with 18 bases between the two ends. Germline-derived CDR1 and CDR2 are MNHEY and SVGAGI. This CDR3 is CASITPDSFQAFF. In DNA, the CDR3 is TGTGCCAGCATTACCCCGGACAGTTTCCAAGCTTTCTTT.

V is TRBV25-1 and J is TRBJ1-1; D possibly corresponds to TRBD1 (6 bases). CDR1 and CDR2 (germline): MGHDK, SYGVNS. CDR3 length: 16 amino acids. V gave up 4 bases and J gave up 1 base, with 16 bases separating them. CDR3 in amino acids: CASSASGGEGNTEAFF. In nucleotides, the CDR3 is TGTGCCAGCAGTGCCTCGGGGGGCGAAGGGAACACTGAAGCTTTCTTT. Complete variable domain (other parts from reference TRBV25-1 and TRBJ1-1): EADIYQTPRYLVIGTGKKITLECSQTMGHDKMYWYQQDPGMELHLIHYSYGVNSTEKGDLSSESTVSRIRTEHFPLTLESARPSHTSQYLCASSASGGEGNTEAFFGQGTRLTVV.

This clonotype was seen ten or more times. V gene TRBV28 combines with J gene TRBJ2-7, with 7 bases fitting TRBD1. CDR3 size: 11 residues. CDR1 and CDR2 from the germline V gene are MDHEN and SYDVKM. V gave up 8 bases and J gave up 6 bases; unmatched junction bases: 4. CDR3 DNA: TGTGCCAGCGTCAGGGGGATCGAGCAGTACTTC. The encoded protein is CASVRGIEQYF.

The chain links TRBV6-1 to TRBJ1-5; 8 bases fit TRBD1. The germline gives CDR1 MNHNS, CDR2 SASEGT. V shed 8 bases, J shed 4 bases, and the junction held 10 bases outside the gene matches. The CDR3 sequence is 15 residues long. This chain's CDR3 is CASGEDRGVNQPQHF. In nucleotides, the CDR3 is TGTGCCAGCGGGGAAGACAGGGGAGTTAATCAGCCCCAGCATTTT.

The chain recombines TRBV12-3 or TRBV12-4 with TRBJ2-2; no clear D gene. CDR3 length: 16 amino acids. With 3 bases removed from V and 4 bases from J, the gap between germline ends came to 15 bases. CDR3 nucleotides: TGTGCCAGCAGTTTTGAGGCAGGTTTAATCACCGGGGAGCTGTTTTTT. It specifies CASSFEAGLITGELFF.

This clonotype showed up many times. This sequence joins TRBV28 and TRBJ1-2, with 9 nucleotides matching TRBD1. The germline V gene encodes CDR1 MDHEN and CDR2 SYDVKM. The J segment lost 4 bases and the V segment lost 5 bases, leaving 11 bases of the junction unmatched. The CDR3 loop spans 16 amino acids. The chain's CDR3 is CASSPRTGASSYGYTF. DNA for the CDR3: TGTGCCAGCAGTCCGAGGACAGGGGCTTCTTCCTATGGCTACACCTTC.

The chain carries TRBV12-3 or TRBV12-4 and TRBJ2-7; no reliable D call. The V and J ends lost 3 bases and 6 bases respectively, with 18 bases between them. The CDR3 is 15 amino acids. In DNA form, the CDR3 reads TGTGCCAGCAGTTTTGCCGGCCTCGGCCAGAGCGAGCAGTACTTC. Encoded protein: CASSFAGLGQSEQYF.